Listed here are 32 T cell receptor beta chains from one sample, sequenced in a study of identical twins. Using its own MiXCR run on the 5' RACE reads, TCRdb lists one record per CDR3 protein. The table includes approximately 500,000 distinct CDR3 sequences, 24% detected once. Separately, the same data were catalogued under a study of T cells expressing NK-cell markers.

The sample taken for sequencing was CD4+ T cells sorted from blood. These receptors all come from a woman between 18 and 30 years old in good health.

The gene calls are TRBV20-1 and TRBJ2-1; possible D gene TRBD2, 5 bases. V was cut by 2 bases and J by 4 bases, with 18 bases left in between. In germline, CDR1 is DFQATT, CDR2 SNEGSKA (reference sequence). This CDR3 spans 16 amino acids. This CDR3 is CSARSVGAWGYNEQFF. Written as DNA, the CDR3 is TGCAGTGCTAGATCGGTGGGAGCCTGGGGATACAATGAGCAGTTCTTC.

There are a few counts of this clonotype. The V call is TRBV5-1, the J call TRBJ1-5; D call uncertain. Germline assignment: CDR1 SGHRS and CDR2 YFSETQ. CDR3 length: 14 amino acids. V lost 4 bases and J 7 bases, leaving 15 bases between the germline ends. CDR3 sequence reads: CASSPGGSVQPQHF. The CDR3 DNA reads as TGCGCCAGCAGCCCTGGAGGGTCCGTGCAGCCCCAGCATTTT.

This clonotype was seen more than once but under ten times. V is TRBV24-1 and J is TRBJ2-1; D may match TRBD1 or TRBD2 (5 bases each). The length of the CDR3 is 13 residues. Germline assignment: CDR1 KGHDR and CDR2 SFDVKD. V lost 4 bases and J 10 bases, leaving 13 bases between the germline ends. CDR3 sequence reads: CATSEYRDGEQFF. The CDR3 DNA reads as TGTGCCACCAGTGAATACCGGGACGGGGAGCAGTTCTTC.

The chain combines TRBV6-2 or TRBV6-3 with TRBJ2-5; no clear D gene. This CDR3 has 14 amino acids. V lost 7 bases and J lost 5, with 17 bases in between. The V gene's germline CDR1 is MNHEY and CDR2 SVGEGT. CDR3 in DNA: TGTGCCAGCATGCCGGCCCTCTTATCGGAGACCCAGTACTTC. It translates to CASMPALLSETQYF.

This clonotype showed up just a few times. V usage is TRBV12-3 or TRBV12-4 and J usage is TRBJ2-1, with 8 bases matching TRBD2. This CDR3 is 14 amino acids long. Trimming at V came to 11 bases and at J to 8 bases, leaving 14 bases not matched to a gene. The CDR3 sequence: CAAPGLVIDDEQFF. The DNA of the CDR3 is TGTGCCGCACCGGGACTAGTAATTGACGATGAGCAGTTCTTC.

CDR3 nucleotide sequence: TGTGCCAGCAGCTCAGGAGCCCTATTCTATGGCTACACCTTC. Encoded protein: CASSSGALFYGYTF. J is TRBJ1-2 and V is TRBV7-9; D call uncertain. Trimming stripped 4 bases from V and 4 bases from J, with 13 bases between. Germline V gene data show CDR1 as SEHNR and CDR2 as FQNEAQ (reference sequence). The CDR3 runs 14 residues.

In this sample, this clonotype turned up a few times. The rearrangement uses TRBV7-2 and TRBJ2-7, with D uncertain. The CDR3 has 14 residues. The V gene's germline CDR1 is SGHTA and CDR2 FQGNSA. V gave up 1 base and J gave up 3 bases, with 10 bases separating them. The CDR3 loop is CASSLVFGFYEQYF. In nucleotides, the CDR3 is TGTGCCAGCAGCTTAGTTTTCGGATTCTACGAGCAGTACTTC.

In this sample, this clonotype turned up once. The V and J genes are TRBV20-1 and TRBJ1-1, with a possible D match to TRBD1 (6 bases). CDR1 and CDR2 (germline): DFQATT, SNEGSKA (reference sequence). V lost 3 bases to trimming and J lost 5 bases, with 13 bases between them. There are 13 residues in the CDR3. In DNA, the CDR3 is TGCAGTGCTAGGACGGGGGGGGCTACTGAAGCTTTCTTT. It encodes CSARTGGATEAFF.

The chain uses TRBV6-1 and TRBJ2-4, with D possibly TRBD1 on 6 matching bases. Germline CDR1 is MNHNS and CDR2 is SASEGT. The CDR3 is 12 residues long. V lost 5 bases to trimming and J lost 14 bases, with 16 bases between them. The CDR3 nucleotides read TGTGCCAGCAGTCTTGACGGGGCAGGGGAGTACTTC. Protein: CASSLDGAGEYF.

This clonotype occurred a few times. The chain couples TRBV2 to TRBJ1-4, with D hard to call. The germline gives CDR1 SNHLY, CDR2 FYNNEI. Trimming pared 3 bases from V and 2 bases from J, leaving 16 bases between. This CDR3 contains 17 residues. For the CDR3, the DNA is TGTGCCAGCAGTGACGAGGGTAGATGGGCGACTAATGAAAAACTGTTTTTT. Amino acid sequence: CASSDEGRWATNEKLFF.

V is TRBV4-2 and J is TRBJ2-5, with D possibly being TRBD1 (6 bases). The CDR3 has 16 amino acids. V lost 4 bases, J lost 1 base, and 16 bases lay in between. Looked up from germline, CDR1 is LGHNA and CDR2 is YNFKEQ. CDR3 amino acids: CASSRNTRGSQETQYF. CDR3 DNA sequence: TGTGCCAGCAGCCGCAACACGAGGGGGAGCCAAGAGACCCAGTACTTC.

The chain combines TRBV5-1 with TRBJ2-1; 9 bases agree with TRBD2. The CDR3 contains 17 residues. V shed 0 bases, J shed 4 bases, and the junction held 8 bases outside the gene matches. The germline V gene encodes CDR1 SGHRS and CDR2 YFSETQ. CDR3 DNA sequence: TGCGCCAGCAGCTTGGCCCAGACTAGCGGAGCTTACAATGAGCAGTTCTTC. Amino acid sequence: CASSLAQTSGAYNEQFF.

The chain couples TRBV5-1 to TRBJ1-6; the D is unclear. The CDR3 runs 13 residues. Between the trimmed V and J ends, which lost 4 bases and 8 bases, there was a span of 10 bases. Per the germline V gene, CDR1 is SGHRS and CDR2 is YFSETQ. DNA for the CDR3: TGCGCCAGCAGCGCTGCCACCTATTCACCCCTCCACTTT. Its translation: CASSAATYSPLHF.

Ten or more counts support this clonotype. The chain's CDR3 is CASRQGRGGYTF. CDR3 sequence (DNA): TGTGCCAGCCGACAGGGTCGTGGCGGCTACACCTTC. The rearrangement joins TRBV27 to TRBJ1-2, with 7 bases fitting TRBD1. The ends lost 8 bases at V and 8 bases at J; junction bases unmatched: 8. The germline gives CDR1 MNHEY, CDR2 SMNVEV (reference sequence). CDR3 length: 12 residues.

V and J are TRBV6-2 or TRBV6-3 and TRBJ2-7; possibly TRBD1 for D (6 bases). V gave up 2 bases and J gave up 3 bases, with 17 bases separating them. Per germline, CDR1 MNHEY and CDR2 SVGEGT. The CDR3 runs to 16 residues. In DNA, the CDR3 is TGTGCCAGCAGTTACGGGGCAGGGGCGCGCCTCTACGAGCAGTACTTC. Protein sequence: CASSYGAGARLYEQYF.

This clonotype was observed a few times. The chain has TRBV12-3 or TRBV12-4 and TRBJ1-6, with TRBD1 matching 7 bases. This CDR3 region has 15 residues. Germline trimming cut 4 bases from V and 6 bases from J; bases unmatched to any gene: 6. CDR3 sequence (DNA): TGTGCCAGCAGTTACAGGGGTGGTCGTAATTCACCCCTCCACTTT. It translates to CASSYRGGRNSPLHF.

This clonotype was found once. The chain employs TRBV6-1 and TRBJ2-7, with a tentative D call TRBD2 (7 bases). The germline V and J ends were trimmed by 6 bases and 2 bases, with 14 bases remaining between them. The CDR3 sequence is 14 residues long. Germline V gene sequence: CDR1 MNHNS, CDR2 SASEGT. CDR3 amino acids: CASRGASGTYEQYF. CDR3 DNA: TGTGCCAGCAGGGGGGCTAGCGGAACCTACGAGCAGTACTTC.

In its sample, this clonotype was seen a few times. This sequence joins TRBV20-1 and TRBJ1-1, with a possible D match to TRBD1 (6 bases). The germline CDR1 and CDR2 sequences are DFQATT and SNEGSKA (reference sequence). The length of the CDR3 is 14 residues. Trimming removed 5 bases at V and 3 bases at J, with 16 bases between. The CDR3 sequence is CSAAVTGRDTEAFF. The DNA of the CDR3 is TGCAGTGCTGCGGTCACAGGGAGGGACACTGAAGCTTTCTTT.

V and J are TRBV30 and TRBJ2-1; D is unclear. The CDR3 consists of 12 residues. The germline V gene has CDR1 GTSNPN and CDR2 SVGIG (reference sequence). V was pared by 0 bases and J by 4 bases, with 4 bases between. The CDR3 here is CAWSVQYNEQFF. CDR3 nucleotide sequence: TGTGCCTGGAGTGTACAGTACAATGAGCAGTTCTTC.

The V gene is TRBV11-2, the J gene TRBJ2-7, with 10 bases fitting TRBD2. CDR1 and CDR2 (germline): SGHAT, FQNNGV. Trimming cost V 4 bases and J 3 bases; bases outside gene matches: 6. The CDR3 spans 15 residues. The CDR3, as DNA: TGTGCCAGCAGCTCGGGCTCTAGCGGGAGCTACGAGCAGTACTTC. Amino acids: CASSSGSSGSYEQYF.

This clonotype was counted a few times. The chain links TRBV20-1 to TRBJ2-1; D possibly uses TRBD1 or TRBD2 (5 bases each). V was shortened by 1 base and J by 1 base, with 17 bases between the two germline ends. Germline values: CDR1 DFQATT, CDR2 SNEGSKA (reference sequence). The length of the CDR3 is 17 residues. CDR3 DNA sequence: TGCAGTGCTAGAGGAGGGGCGCGGGCCCGTTCCTACAATGAGCAGTTCTTC. Residues: CSARGGARARSYNEQFF.

J is TRBJ2-6 and V is TRBV4-3, with D hard to call. The CDR3 covers 16 residues. The germline V and J ends were trimmed by 5 bases and 0 bases, with 11 bases remaining between them. Germline CDR1 LGHNA, CDR2 YSLEER. The CDR3 protein is CASSSSRSSGANVLTF. The CDR3 coding sequence is TGCGCCAGCAGCTCCTCTAGGAGCTCTGGGGCCAACGTCCTGACTTTC.

This clonotype was picked up a small number of times. The CDR3 loop reads CASSLDSGISYEQYF. The CDR3 DNA follows: TGTGCCAGCAGCTTGGATTCAGGGATCTCCTACGAGCAGTACTTC. The rearrangement uses TRBV5-5 and TRBJ2-7, with D possibly TRBD1 on 5 matching bases. Trimming cost V 0 bases and J 0 bases, with 10 bases left between them. The CDR3 loop spans 15 amino acids. CDR1 and CDR2 (germline): SGHKS, YYEKEE (reference sequence).

The chain links TRBV6-5 to TRBJ2-7, with D unresolved. Trimming shortened V by 9 bases and J by 0 bases, and 9 bases separated the two germline ends. This CDR3 region has 12 residues. Per the germline V gene, CDR1 is MNHEY and CDR2 is SVGAGI. The DNA for the CDR3 is TGTGCCAGTAGACGGAGCTCCTACGAGCAGTACTTC. Protein sequence: CASRRSSYEQYF.

This clonotype was observed many times. The chain recombines TRBV12-3 or TRBV12-4 with TRBJ1-2; D may be TRBD1 (5 bases). Trimming took off 3 bases at V and 5 bases at J, with 13 bases between the two ends. The CDR3 length is 14 residues. The CDR3 DNA reads as TGTGCCAGCAGTTTGGGGGGTTCGGGGTATGGCTACACCTTC. It encodes CASSLGGSGYGYTF.

This clonotype was seen a few times. This chain connects TRBV4-2 to TRBJ2-5, with D unclear. V lost 1 base and J lost 2, with 8 bases in between. CDR3 length equals 14 residues. Per germline, CDR1 LGHNA and CDR2 YNFKEQ. The CDR3 loop is CASSQALVQETQYF. DNA of the CDR3: TGTGCCAGCAGCCAAGCCCTAGTTCAAGAGACCCAGTACTTC.

This clonotype was detected only a few times. V and J are TRBV7-2 and TRBJ2-2; D unclear. Germline V gene lookup returns CDR1 SGHTA and CDR2 FQGNSA. Trimming shortened V by 2 bases and J by 6 bases, and 7 bases separated the two germline ends. This CDR3 has 13 residues. The CDR3 spells CASSLFRSGELFF. In DNA, the CDR3 is TGTGCCAGCAGCTTATTCAGATCCGGGGAGCTGTTTTTT.

This chain joins TRBV2 and TRBJ2-7; no clear D. V lost 1 base and J 4 bases, leaving 14 bases between the germline ends. This CDR3 contains 15 residues. Germline CDR1 and CDR2: SNHLY and FYNNEI. Here the CDR3 reads CASSEGRLMMYEQYF. CDR3 nucleotide sequence: TGTGCCAGCAGTGAAGGAAGACTTATGATGTACGAGCAGTACTTC.

The rearrangement uses TRBV10-2 and TRBJ2-1; no definite D call. Germline V CDR1 and CDR2: WSHSY, SAAADI. V was clipped by 4 bases and J by 9 bases, with 7 bases between them. The CDR3 loop spans 11 amino acids. Written as DNA, the CDR3 is TGCGCCAGCAGTGCCGCCCCTGAGCAGTTCTTC. Its translation is CASSAAPEQFF.

This clonotype was detected only a few times. This chain links TRBV16 with TRBJ1-1, with unresolved D. The CDR3 loop spans 15 amino acids. V lost 4 bases and J lost 2, with 14 bases in between. The germline V gene has CDR1 KGHSY and CDR2 FQNENV. For the CDR3, the DNA is TGTGCCAGCAGCCGTTCTAGGCCCGGAAACACTGAAGCTTTCTTT. Translated: CASSRSRPGNTEAFF.

J is TRBJ1-5 and V is TRBV20-1; TRBD1 agrees at 7 bases. V dropped 0 bases and J dropped 11; count of bases not matched to a gene: 10. The CDR3 length is 14 residues. Germline values: CDR1 DFQATT, CDR2 SNEGSKA (reference sequence). The CDR3 here is CSARDKGQLLAQHF. The DNA for the CDR3 is TGCAGTGCTAGAGATAAGGGACAGTTATTGGCCCAGCATTTT.

The genes are TRBV6-4 and TRBJ1-1, with D possibly matching TRBD1 (5 bases). Germline V CDR1 and CDR2: MRHNA, SNTAGT. The CDR3 sequence is 14 residues long. Trimming took off 6 bases at V and 4 bases at J, with 15 bases between the two ends. For the CDR3, the DNA is TGTGCCAGCAGCCCCGAGCTGGGGCGCACTGAAGCTTTCTTT. It encodes CASSPELGRTEAFF.